The sequence of this T cell receptor (beta chain) was determined in a study of blood T cells in healthy people across ages. Study at large: Template switching picked up about one barcoded beta molecule for each two T cells.

This clonotype was observed a handful of times. For the second PCR, which ran for about 7 to 11 cycles, a sample-barcoded 5' primer and a J-beta primer mix were used. TCRdb re-derived calls from the 5' RACE reads in MiXCR, one entry per CDR3 protein. The profile shows approximately 1.5 million distinct CDR3 sequences, roughly 43% of them singletons. Trimming left V 2 bases short and J 2 bases short, with 12 bases between. This CDR3 spans 15 amino acids. Germline CDR1 MGHRA, CDR2 YSYEKL. The source of this sequence is a woman under 30 in good health. The sequencing input was blood. V and J are TRBV4-1 and TRBJ1-1; no firm D call. In DNA form, the CDR3 reads TGCGCCAGCAGCCAATTAAATACAGTTAACACTGAAGCTTTCTTT. It translates to CASSQLNTVNTEAFF.